The 24 T cell receptor beta chains in this list originate from one sample, sequenced in a study of cytomegalovirus exposure and HLA in healthy donors. The data were produced by immunoSEQ multiplex PCR, yet TCRdb's version contains in-frame clones alone and is incomplete. The table records 65,000 to 85,000 clones, 85% to 95% of them present only once. The sequenced material came from PBMCs. The receptors shown here come from a young woman in good health and CMV-seronegative.

This clone is a singleton in its sample. The V and J genes are TRBV4-3 and TRBJ2-5; D is unclear. The germline V gene has CDR1 LGHNA and CDR2 YSLEER. The CDR3 is 14 residues long. Between the trimmed V and J ends, which lost 0 bases and 5 bases, there was a span of 10 bases. The CDR3 DNA follows: TGCGCCAGCAGCCAAGACCTCAACGGGGAGACCCAGTACTTC. Its protein product is CASSQDLNGETQYF.

The rearrangement links TRBV5-1 to TRBJ2-5, with 9 bases aligning to TRBD1. Germline-derived CDR1 and CDR2 are SGHRS and YFSETQ. The ends lost 4 bases at V and 5 bases at J; junction bases unmatched: 6. This CDR3 spans 14 amino acids. This chain's CDR3 is CASSLGQGHETQYF. The DNA for the CDR3 is TGCGCCAGCAGCCTAGGACAGGGGCATGAGACCCAGTACTTC.

The chain links TRBV10-1 to TRBJ2-6, with D maybe TRBD2 (5 bases). The CDR3 length is 13 residues. Trimming cost V 8 bases and J 1 base, with 6 bases left between them. CDR1 is WNHNN, CDR2 SYGVQD, per germline (reference sequence). DNA for the CDR3: TGCGCCAGCTCGGGGTCTGGGGCCAACGTCCTGACTTTC. The encoded protein is CASSGSGANVLTF.

The sample holds one count of this clone. The CDR3 protein is CAIITGYQPQHF. In DNA form, the CDR3 reads TGTGCCATCATTACAGGGTATCAGCCCCAGCATTTT. The chain carries TRBV10-3 and TRBJ1-5; a weak D match, TRBD1 (6 bases). V gave up 7 bases and J gave up 5 bases, with 9 bases separating them. CDR1 is ENHRY and CDR2 is SYGVKD in the germline V gene. This CDR3 region has 12 residues.

The V and J genes are TRBV5-6 and TRBJ2-5; maybe TRBD2 (6 bases). Trimming pared 2 bases from V and 7 bases from J, leaving 12 bases between. The CDR3 contains 13 residues. CDR1 and CDR2 from the germline V gene are SGHDT and YYEEEE. CDR3 nucleotides: TGTGCCAGCAGCTTCTCAATGGGGGGGACCCAGTACTTC. It specifies CASSFSMGGTQYF.

V gene TRBV7-8 combines with J gene TRBJ1-2; D call uncertain. The ends were cut back, 7 bases at V and 0 bases at J, with 18 bases in the middle. In germline, CDR1 is SGHVS, CDR2 FQNEAQ. The CDR3 consists of 16 residues. The CDR3 loop is CASNPMSGTSNYGYTF. In DNA form, the CDR3 reads TGTGCCAGCAACCCAATGTCGGGAACCTCTAACTATGGCTACACCTTC.

J is TRBJ2-3 and V is TRBV5-1, with TRBD2 matching 11 bases. The CDR3 spans 16 residues. Germline CDR1 is SGHRS and CDR2 is YFSETQ. J gave up 5 bases and V 2 bases, and 7 bases lay outside the gene matches. The chain's CDR3 is CASSFSSGRLRDTQYF. CDR3 bases: TGCGCCAGCAGCTTCTCTAGCGGGAGGCTGCGAGATACGCAGTATTTT.

The chain combines TRBV7-8 with TRBJ2-1, with a weak D call TRBD2 (6 bases). Trimming stripped 5 bases from V and 3 bases from J, with 14 bases between. Germline loops: CDR1 SGHVS, CDR2 FQNEAQ. This CDR3 region has 15 residues. CDR3 in amino acids: CASSRRDFLYNEQFF. The CDR3 region has the DNA TGTGCCAGCAGCCGCCGGGACTTCCTCTACAATGAGCAGTTCTTC.

This clone is a singleton in its sample. The chain couples TRBV7-8 to TRBJ1-2, with D possibly matching TRBD1 (5 bases). The CDR3 contains 14 residues. The germline CDR1 and CDR2 sequences are SGHVS and FQNEAQ. Trimming removed 3 bases at V and 6 bases at J, with 14 bases between. In nucleotides, the CDR3 is TGTGCCAGCAGCTTTTTAACCCGGGGGAATGGCTACACCTTC. This gives the protein CASSFLTRGNGYTF.

CDR3 nucleotide sequence: TGCGCCAGCAGCCAAGCCCCGCCAGCTAACTATGGCTACACCTTC. Residues: CASSQAPPANYGYTF. V and J are TRBV4-1 and TRBJ1-2; D is unclear. Trimming removed 1 base at V and 0 bases at J, with 9 bases between. Germline CDR1 reads MGHRA; CDR2 reads YSYEKL. This CDR3 is built from 15 residues.

The chain has TRBV23-1 and TRBJ1-5; D ambiguous. TRBV23-1 is sorted into the ORF group, with uncertain function. V lost 7 bases to trimming and J lost 3 bases, with 4 bases between them. This CDR3 spans 11 amino acids. Here the CDR3 reads CASTPNQPQHF. The CDR3 DNA reads as TGCGCCAGCACTCCCAATCAGCCCCAGCATTTT.

The chain uses TRBV7-4 and TRBJ1-5, with 7 positions matching TRBD1. V dropped 1 base and J dropped 5; count of bases not matched to a gene: 11. Germline CDR1 SGHVT, CDR2 SQSDAQ. CDR3 length: 17 amino acids. The DNA for the CDR3 is TGTGCCAGCAGCTTAGAGGCATCGGCAGGGGGAGATCAGCCCCAGCATTTT. Translated, it gives CASSLEASAGGDQPQHF.

The CDR3 DNA reads TGTGCCAGCAGCCAAGTGAGCGGGGTCTACAATGAGCAGTTCTTC. This translates into CASSQVSGVYNEQFF. This rearrangement joins TRBV14 to TRBJ2-1; 7 positions agree with TRBD2. V gave up 1 base and J gave up 3 bases; unmatched junction bases: 3. The CDR3 length is 15 residues. CDR1 and CDR2 from the germline V gene are SGHDN and FVKESK.

The chain employs TRBV18 and TRBJ1-6, with 8 bases identical to TRBD1. This CDR3 is built from 14 residues. Trimming cost V 3 bases and J 10 bases; bases outside gene matches: 5. Germline V CDR1 and CDR2: KGHSH, LQKENI. CDR3 sequence: CASSPTGERSPLHF. The CDR3 DNA sequence: TGTGCCAGCTCACCGACAGGGGAAAGATCACCCCTCCACTTT.

This clone was picked up one time. The CDR3 region has the DNA TGTGCCAGCAGCCAAGATCGGAGGTCTAAGCTAGCCAAAAACATTCAGTACTTC. This codes for CASSQDRRSKLAKNIQYF. This chain uses TRBV14 with TRBJ2-4, with D tentatively TRBD2 (5 bases). The CDR3 spans 18 residues. Germline CDR1 reads SGHDN; CDR2 reads FVKESK. The V gene lost 0 bases and the J gene lost 0 bases, with 15 bases spanning the gap.

This clone was picked up a small number of times. The chain joins TRBV6-5 to TRBJ1-1; perhaps TRBD1 as D (5 bases). V lost 2 bases and J lost 4, with 11 bases in between. The CDR3 contains 14 residues. CDR1 and CDR2 from the germline V gene are MNHEY and SVGAGI. In DNA, the CDR3 is TGTGCCAGCAGTTACCTCCAGGGAGGCACTGAAGCTTTCTTT. It translates to CASSYLQGGTEAFF.

V is TRBV6-5 and J is TRBJ1-2, with 9 bases identical to TRBD1. The V gene end was trimmed by 6 bases and the J gene end by 4 bases; junction bases not matched to a gene: 9. This CDR3 region has 15 residues. The germline CDR1 and CDR2 sequences are MNHEY and SVGAGI. The DNA of the CDR3 is TGTGCCAGCAGGGAACCCGGGACAGGGATCTATGGCTACACCTTC. Its translation is CASREPGTGIYGYTF.

The sample holds one count of this clone. The chain links TRBV7-2 to TRBJ1-1; 9 bases are a match to TRBD1. The CDR3 totals 15 residues. Germline trimming cut 5 bases from V and 5 bases from J; bases unmatched to any gene: 9. From germline, CDR1 is SGHTA and CDR2 FQGNSA. DNA of the CDR3: TGTGCCAGCAGCCGGGACAGGGTGGGGCGGACTGAAGCTTTCTTT. Its protein is CASSRDRVGRTEAFF.

The rearrangement links TRBV7-2 to TRBJ2-2, with TRBD1 as a possible D gene (6 bases). The germline CDR1 and CDR2 sequences are SGHTA and FQGNSA. V was pared by 4 bases and J by 2 bases, with 8 bases between. The CDR3 spans 14 residues. DNA of the CDR3: TGTGCCAGCAGCTGGGGGCGTAACACCGGGGAGCTGTTTTTT. Amino acids: CASSWGRNTGELFF.

V usage is TRBV7-9 and J usage is TRBJ1-4; no definite D call. Germline V gene lookup returns CDR1 SEHNR and CDR2 FQNEAQ (reference sequence). Trimming stripped 5 bases from V and 4 bases from J, with 8 bases between. The CDR3 is made up of 13 amino acids. Written as DNA, the CDR3 is TGTGCCAGCAGCCCTAGTGGTAATGAAAAACTGTTTTTT. It yields the protein CASSPSGNEKLFF.

The chain's CDR3 is CASSPIQEGGYTF. DNA of the CDR3: TGTGCCAGCTCACCAATACAGGAGGGCGGCTACACCTTC. The V call is TRBV18, the J call TRBJ1-2, with a possible D match to TRBD1 (5 bases). The CDR3 covers 13 residues. Trimming pared 2 bases from V and 8 bases from J, leaving 12 bases between. Germline CDR1 and CDR2: KGHSH and LQKENI.

The CDR3 here is CASSMGDRPYPAEAFF. CDR3 nucleotide sequence: TGTGCCAGTAGTATGGGGGACAGGCCTTATCCGGCTGAAGCTTTCTTT. The genes are TRBV19 and TRBJ1-1, with 8 bases that match TRBD1. The CDR3 has 16 residues. After removal of 3 bases from V and 6 bases from J, the junction contained 12 bases not matched to a gene. Per germline, CDR1 LNHDA and CDR2 SQIVND (reference sequence). The variable domain in full, with the rest retrieved from reference TRBV19 and TRBJ1-1, is DGGITQSPKYLFRKEGQNVTLSCEQNLNHDAMYWYRQDPGQGLRLIYYSQIVNDFQKGDIAEGYSVSREKKESFPLTVTSAQKNPTAFYLCASSMGDRPYPAEAFFGQGTRLTVV.

CDR3 sequence: CASGNSGEISGANVLTF. CDR3 sequence (DNA): TGTGCCAGCGGAAACTCAGGCGAGATTTCTGGGGCCAACGTCCTGACTTTC. The chain has TRBV27 and TRBJ2-6, with D unresolved. Trimming pared 8 bases from V and 1 base from J, leaving 18 bases between. This CDR3 comprises 17 residues. From germline, CDR1 is MNHEY and CDR2 SMNVEV (reference sequence).

The V and J genes are TRBV7-2 and TRBJ2-2; 7 bases fit TRBD2. CDR1 is SGHTA, CDR2 FQGNSA, per germline. J was trimmed by 5 bases and V by 2 bases; bases with no gene match: 14. The CDR3 runs to 18 residues. The DNA for the CDR3 is TGTGCCAGCAGCTTACAGCGGGGAGGGGCGCATGGGACCGGGGAGCTGTTTTTT. Protein product: CASSLQRGGAHGTGELFF.